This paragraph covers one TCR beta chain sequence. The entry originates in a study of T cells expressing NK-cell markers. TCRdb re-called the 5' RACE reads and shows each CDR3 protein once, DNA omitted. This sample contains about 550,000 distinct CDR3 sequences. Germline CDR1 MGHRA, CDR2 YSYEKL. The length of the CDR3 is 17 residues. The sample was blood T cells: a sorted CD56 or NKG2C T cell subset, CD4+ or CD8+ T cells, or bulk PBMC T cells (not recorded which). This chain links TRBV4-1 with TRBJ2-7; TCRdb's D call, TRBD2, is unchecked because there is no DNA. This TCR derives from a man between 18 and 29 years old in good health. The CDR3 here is CASSPIPPLAFSYEQYF.